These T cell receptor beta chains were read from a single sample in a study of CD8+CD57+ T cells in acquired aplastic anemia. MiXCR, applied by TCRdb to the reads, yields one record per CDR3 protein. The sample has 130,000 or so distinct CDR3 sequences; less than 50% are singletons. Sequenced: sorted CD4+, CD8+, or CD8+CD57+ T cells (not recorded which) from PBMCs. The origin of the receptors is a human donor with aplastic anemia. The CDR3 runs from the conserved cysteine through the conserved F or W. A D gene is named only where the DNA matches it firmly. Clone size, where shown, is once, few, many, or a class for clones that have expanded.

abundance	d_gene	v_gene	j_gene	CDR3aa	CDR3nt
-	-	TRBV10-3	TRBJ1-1	CAISGRVNTGAFF	TGTGCCATCAGTGGCAGGGTGAACACTGGAGCTTTCTTT
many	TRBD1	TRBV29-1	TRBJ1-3	CSVDGTASGNTIYF	TGCAGCGTTGATGGGACAGCTTCTGGAAACACCATATATTTT
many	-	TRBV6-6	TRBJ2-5	CASSPVETQYF	TGTGCCAGCAGTCCCGTTGAGACCCAGTACTTC
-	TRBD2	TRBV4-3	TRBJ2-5	CASSQDGGGSETQYF	TGCGCCAGCAGCCAAGATGGGGGAGGGAGCGAGACCCAGTACTTC
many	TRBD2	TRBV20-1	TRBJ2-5	CSAPYSGGQETQYF	TGCAGTGCTCCTTATAGCGGGGGACAAGAGACCCAGTACTTC
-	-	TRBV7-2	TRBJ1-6	CASSLEFEGSPLHF	TGTGCCAGCAGCTTAGAATTCGAGGGCTCACCCCTCCACTTT
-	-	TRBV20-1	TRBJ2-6	CSASLGSSGANVLTF	TGCAGTGCTAGTTTGGGGAGCTCTGGGGCCAACGTCCTGACTTTC
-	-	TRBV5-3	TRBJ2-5	CASSPGTLETQHF	TGTGCCAGCAGTCCCGGGACCCTAGAGACCCAGCACTTC
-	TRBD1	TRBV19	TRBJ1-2	CASSIGSDRGKGGYTF	TGTGCCAGTAGTATAGGATCGGACAGGGGGAAGGGTGGCTACACCTTC
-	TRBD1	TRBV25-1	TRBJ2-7	CASSLTQADRSSYEQYF	TGCGCCAGCAGCCTAACCCAGGCGGACAGGAGCTCCTACGAGCAGTACTTC
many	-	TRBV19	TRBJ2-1	CASSIGVRTYEQFF	TGTGCCAGTAGTATCGGGGTGAGGACTTATGAGCAGTTCTTC
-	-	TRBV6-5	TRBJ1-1	CACSSPGLNTEAFF	TGTGCCTGCAGTTCCCCCGGGCTGAACACTGAAGCTTTCTTT
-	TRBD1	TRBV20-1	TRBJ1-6	CSARLGTENSPLHF	TGCAGTGCTAGACTCGGGACAGAGAATTCACCCCTCCACTTT
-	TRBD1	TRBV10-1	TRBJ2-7	CASSDNDRADEQYF	TGCGCCAGCAGTGATAACGACAGGGCGGACGAGCAGTACTTC
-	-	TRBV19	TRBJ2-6	CASSISLTF	TGTGCCAGTAGTATCTCTCTGACTTTC
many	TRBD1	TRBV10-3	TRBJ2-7	CASSEWGQGLYEQYF	TGTGCCAGCAGTGAGTGGGGACAGGGCCTTTACGAGCAGTACTTC
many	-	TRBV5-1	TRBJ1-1	CASSSGQLGTEAFF	TGCGCCAGCAGCTCCGGACAGTTAGGCACTGAAGCTTTCTTT
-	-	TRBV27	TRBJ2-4	CASSLSSRTFWHIQYF	TGTGCCAGCAGTTTATCATCCAGGACGTTCTGGCACATTCAGTACTTC
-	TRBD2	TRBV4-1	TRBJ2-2	CASSQKPPGSGGRTGELFF	TGCGCCAGCAGCCAAAAACCCCCTGGGAGCGGGGGTCGGACCGGGGAGCTGTTTTTT
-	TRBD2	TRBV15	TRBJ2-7	CATSGDYSRYEQYF	TGTGCCACCAGCGGGGACTACAGCCGCTACGAGCAGTACTTC
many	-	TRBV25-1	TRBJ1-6	CASRAWESDNSPLHF	TGTGCCAGCAGGGCGTGGGAAAGCGATAATTCACCCCTCCACTTT
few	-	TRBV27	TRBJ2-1	CASSPLAYNEQFF	TGTGCCAGCTCCCCCCTAGCCTACAATGAGCAGTTCTTC
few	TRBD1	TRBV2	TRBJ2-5	CASRDRQGGQETQYF	TGTGCCAGCCGGGACCGACAGGGCGGCCAAGAGACCCAGTACTTC
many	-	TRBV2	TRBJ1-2	CASSLLYGYTF	TGTGCCAGCAGCCTGTTGTATGGCTACACCTTC
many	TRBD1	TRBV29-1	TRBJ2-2	CSVRDRETAGELFF	TGCAGCGTCCGGGACAGGGAGACCGCCGGGGAGCTGTTTTTT
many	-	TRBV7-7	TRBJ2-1	CASSPGTHSYNEQFF	TGTGCTAGCAGCCCCGGGACTCACTCCTACAATGAGCAGTTCTTC
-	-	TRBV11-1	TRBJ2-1	CASSQVSTGGSYNEQFF	TGTGCCAGCAGCCAGGTTTCCACTGGGGGCTCCTACAATGAGCAGTTCTTC
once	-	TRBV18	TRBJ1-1	CASSGTYTEAFF	TGTGCCAGCTCCGGGACGTACACTGAAGCTTTCTTT
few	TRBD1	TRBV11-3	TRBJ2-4	CASSPTRTGVAKNIQYF	TGTGCCAGCAGCCCGACGCGGACAGGGGTAGCCAAAAACATTCAGTACTTC
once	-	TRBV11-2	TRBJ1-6	CASSLEGRGSPLHF	TGTGCCAGCAGCTTAGAAGGCCGGGGTTCACCCCTCCACTTT
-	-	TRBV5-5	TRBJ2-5	CASSGFGPQWETQYF	TGTGCCAGCAGCGGGTTCGGTCCTCAATGGGAGACCCAGTACTTC
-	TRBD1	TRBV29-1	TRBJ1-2	CSVVDRGLYGYTF	TGCAGCGTTGTGGACAGGGGACTCTATGGCTACACCTTC
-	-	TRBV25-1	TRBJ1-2	CASSAHGRDGYTF	TGTGCCAGCAGTGCCCACGGTCGTGATGGCTACACCTTC
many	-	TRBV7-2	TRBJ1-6	CASSLTKNNSPLHF	TGTGCCAGCAGCTTGACGAAGAATAATTCACCCCTCCACTTT
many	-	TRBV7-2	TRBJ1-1	CASSLATYTEAFF	TGTGCCAGCAGCTTAGCCACATACACTGAAGCTTTCTTT
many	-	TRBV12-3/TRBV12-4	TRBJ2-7	CASSSLGATHEQYF	TGTGCCAGCAGCAGCCTGGGAGCGACCCACGAGCAGTACTTC
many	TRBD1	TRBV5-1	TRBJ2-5	CASSLTGGRETQYF	TGCGCCAGCAGCTTGACAGGGGGCCGGGAGACCCAGTACTTC
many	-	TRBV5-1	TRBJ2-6	CASSLGAGANVLTF	TGCGCCAGCAGCTTGGGGGCGGGGGCCAACGTCCTGACTTTC
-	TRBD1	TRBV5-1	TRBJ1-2	CASSRGGQGTGYTF	TGCGCCAGCAGCCGGGGGGGACAGGGAACTGGCTACACCTTC
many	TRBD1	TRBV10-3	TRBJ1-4	CAISESDREKLFF	TGTGCCATCAGTGAGTCGGACAGGGAAAAACTGTTTTTT
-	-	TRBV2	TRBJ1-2	CASKPPGLAYGYTF	TGTGCCAGCAAACCACCGGGACTGGCCTATGGCTACACCTTC
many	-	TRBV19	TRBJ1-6	CASSTSGHPSTNSPLHF	TGTGCCAGTAGTACCTCGGGACACCCGTCGACTAATTCACCCCTCCACTTT
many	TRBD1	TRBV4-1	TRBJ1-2	CASSPPFPGTEYGYTF	TGCGCCAGCAGCCCTCCCTTTCCCGGGACAGAATATGGCTACACCTTC
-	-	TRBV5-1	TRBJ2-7	CASSFGTGDRYEQYF	TGCGCCAGCAGCTTCGGGACGGGAGATCGCTACGAGCAGTACTTC
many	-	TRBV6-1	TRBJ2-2	CASSEPFVGELFF	TGTGCCAGCAGTGAACCCTTCGTCGGGGAGCTGTTTTTT
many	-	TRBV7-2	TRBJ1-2	CASSSRPPYGYTF	TGTGCCAGCAGCTCTAGACCCCCTTATGGCTACACCTTC
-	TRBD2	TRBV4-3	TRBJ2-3	CASSRDLIMGGTDTQYF	TGCGCCAGCAGCCGAGATCTTATTATGGGGGGGACAGATACGCAGTATTTT
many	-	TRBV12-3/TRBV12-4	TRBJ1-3	CASCKGGSGNTIYF	TGTGCCAGCTGTAAGGGGGGTTCTGGAAACACCATATATTTT
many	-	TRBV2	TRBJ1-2	CASKVQRGTGYTF	TGTGCCAGCAAGGTTCAGAGGGGCACTGGCTACACCTTC
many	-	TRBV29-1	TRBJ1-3	CSVSGEEHQSGNTIYF	TGCAGCGTGTCCGGAGAGGAACATCAATCAGGAAACACCATATATTTT
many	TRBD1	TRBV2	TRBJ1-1	CASRSRGPNTEAFF	TGTGCCAGCAGATCTAGGGGGCCGAACACTGAAGCTTTCTTT
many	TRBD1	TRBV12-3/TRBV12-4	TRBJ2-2	CASSLDRGVNTGELFF	TGTGCCAGCAGTTTGGACAGGGGTGTGAACACCGGGGAGCTGTTTTTT
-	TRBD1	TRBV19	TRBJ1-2	CASQWARGNYGYTF	TGTGCCAGTCAATGGGCCAGGGGGAACTATGGCTACACCTTC
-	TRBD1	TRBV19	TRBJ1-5	CASSGTGGLSSNKPQHF	TGTGCCAGTTCTGGGACAGGGGGGTTGAGTAGCAATAAGCCCCAGCATTTT
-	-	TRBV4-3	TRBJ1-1	CASSQDSISGNTEAFF	TGCGCCAGCAGCCAAGATTCAATATCGGGTAACACTGAAGCTTTCTTT
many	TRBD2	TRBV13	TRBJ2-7	CASSFGVLTGGSEQYF	TGTGCCAGCAGCTTCGGGGTTCTGACGGGGGGAAGCGAGCAGTACTTC
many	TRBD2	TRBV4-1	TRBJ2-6	CASSQIGLADLSGANVLTF	TGCGCCAGCAGCCAAATCGGACTAGCGGACCTCTCTGGGGCCAACGTCCTGACTTTC
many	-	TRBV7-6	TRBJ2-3	CASSLADGPTDTQYF	TGTGCCAGCAGCTTAGCGGATGGACCGACAGATACGCAGTATTTT
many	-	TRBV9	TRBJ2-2	CASSVRGGDTGELFF	TGTGCCAGCAGCGTGAGGGGAGGCGACACCGGGGAGCTGTTTTTT
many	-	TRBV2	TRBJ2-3	CASRPTGRDTDTQYF	TGTGCCAGCAGGCCGACAGGGAGGGACACAGATACGCAGTATTTT